This T cell receptor beta chain was found in a study of OX40 agonist ivuxolimab in advanced cancers. Study in general: An agonistic human IgG2 monoclonal antibody against OX40 (CD134) was given. The patients received ivuxolimab by intravenous route every 2 weeks at 0.01 to 10 mg/kg. General study results and limits: Relatively little clonal expansion, among the lowest observed, appeared in partial responders at 0.1-3.0 mg/kg. Researchers report that CD8+ T cells had, on average, more expanded clones than CD4+.

Here immunoSEQ multiplex PCR was the method, and the copy in TCRdb shows in-frame clones only, minus some. The table lists 20,000 to 30,000 clones, just under 80% of them singletons. In regard to this clone: The antigen remains unidentified.

The sequence was obtained from an adult with an advanced solid tumor such as melanoma, head and neck, liver or kidney cancer. The sample was CD4+ or CD8+ T cells sorted from blood, taken in a trial of the OX40 agonist ivuxolimab.

CDR3 sequence: CASSPGYEQYF. In DNA, the CDR3 is TGTGCCAGCAGTCCGGGGTACGAGCAGTACTTC. The rearrangement joins TRBV25-1 to TRBJ2-7; D possibly corresponds to TRBD2 (5 bases). This CDR3 has 11 amino acids. The ends were cut back, 5 bases at V and 4 bases at J, with 6 bases in the middle. Germline lookup yields CDR1 MGHDK and CDR2 SYGVNS.